This T cell receptor (beta chain) is drawn from a study of OX40 agonist ivuxolimab in advanced cancers. Study as a whole: A history of anti-PD-1, anti-PD-L1 or anti-CTLA-4 therapy was acceptable, and approximately 41% had some.

Germline V gene sequence: CDR1 MGHRA, CDR2 YSYEKL. This CDR3 has 18 residues. The junction had 14 bases not matched to a gene; V was cut back by 4 bases and J by 0 bases. Some clones are missing from TCRdb's copy, which holds only in-frame ones; the method was immunoSEQ multiplex PCR. The data contain about 66,000 clones, roughly nine tenths of them singletons. Sequencing was performed on CD4+ or CD8+ T cells sorted from blood, taken in a trial of the OX40 agonist ivuxolimab. The TCR sequence derives from an adult with an advanced solid tumor such as melanoma, head and neck, liver or kidney cancer. V and J are TRBV4-1 and TRBJ1-1, with 7 bases lining up with TRBD1. CDR3 in DNA: TGCGCCAGCAGCCCGAGGACCTATGAGACAGGGTTGAACACTGAAGCTTTCTTT. It codes for CASSPRTYETGLNTEAFF.